The T cell receptor (beta chain) described here comes from a study of monozygotic twins with inflammatory bowel disease. Each of the TCR libraries took approximately 3,500 ng of total RNA. No DNA is given; TCRdb re-called the 5' RACE reads and lists each CDR3 protein once. This sample contains approximately 85,000 distinct CDR3 sequences. About this clonotype itself: The antigen remains undetermined.

Study-level results: Findings did not support one strong IBD-associated signal or clonotype.

The clonotype was recovered from a human donor with ulcerative colitis or Crohn's disease, or a healthy co-twin of an affected twin (not recorded which). Sequenced sample: blood.

CDR3 residues: CASRMTVNTEAFF. This rearrangement joins TRBV6-1 to TRBJ1-1; TCRdb proposes TRBD1, but this gene call is untestable without DNA. Germline V gene lookup returns CDR1 MNHNS and CDR2 SASEGT. This CDR3 comprises 13 residues.